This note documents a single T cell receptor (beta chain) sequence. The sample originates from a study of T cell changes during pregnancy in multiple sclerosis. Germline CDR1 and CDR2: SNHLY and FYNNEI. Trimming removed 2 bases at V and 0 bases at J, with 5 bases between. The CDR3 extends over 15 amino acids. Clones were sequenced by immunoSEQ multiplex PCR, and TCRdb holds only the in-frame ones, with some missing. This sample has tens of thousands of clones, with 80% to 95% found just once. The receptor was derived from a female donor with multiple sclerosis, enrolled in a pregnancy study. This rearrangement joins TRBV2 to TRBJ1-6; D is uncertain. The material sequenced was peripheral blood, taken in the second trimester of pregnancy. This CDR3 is CASSEKSSYNSPLHF. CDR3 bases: TGTGCCAGCAGTGAAAAGAGCTCCTATAATTCACCCCTCCACTTT.